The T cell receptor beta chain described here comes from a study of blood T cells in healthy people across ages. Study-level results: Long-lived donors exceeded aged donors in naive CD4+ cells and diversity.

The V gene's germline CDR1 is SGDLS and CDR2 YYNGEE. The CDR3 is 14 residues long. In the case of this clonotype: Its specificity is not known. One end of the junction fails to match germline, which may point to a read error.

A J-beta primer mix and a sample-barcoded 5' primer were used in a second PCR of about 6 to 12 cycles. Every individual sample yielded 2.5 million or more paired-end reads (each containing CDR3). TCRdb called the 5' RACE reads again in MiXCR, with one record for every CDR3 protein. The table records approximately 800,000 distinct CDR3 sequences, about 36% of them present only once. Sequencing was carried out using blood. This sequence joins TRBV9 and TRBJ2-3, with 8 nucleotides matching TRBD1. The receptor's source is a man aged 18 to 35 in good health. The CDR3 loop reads CASSGDRSTDTRYF. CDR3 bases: TGTGCCAGCAGCGGGGACAGGAGCACAGATACGCGGTATTTT. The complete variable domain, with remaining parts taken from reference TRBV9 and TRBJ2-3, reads DSGVTQTPKHLITATGQRVTLRCSPRSGDLSVYWYQQSLDQGLQFLIQYYNGEERAKGNILERFSAQQFPDLHSELNLSSLELGDSALYFCASSGDRSTDTRYFGPGTRLTVL.